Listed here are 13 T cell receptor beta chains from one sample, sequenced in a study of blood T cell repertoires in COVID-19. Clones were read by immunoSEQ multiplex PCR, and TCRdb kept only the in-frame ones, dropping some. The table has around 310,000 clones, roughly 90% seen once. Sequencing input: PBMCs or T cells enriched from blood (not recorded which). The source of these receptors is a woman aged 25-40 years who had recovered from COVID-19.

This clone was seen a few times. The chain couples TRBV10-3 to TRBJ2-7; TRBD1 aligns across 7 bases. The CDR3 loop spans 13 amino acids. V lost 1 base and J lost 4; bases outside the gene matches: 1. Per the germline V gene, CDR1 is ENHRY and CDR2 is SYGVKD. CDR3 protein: CAISELTGYEQYF. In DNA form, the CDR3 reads TGTGCCATCAGTGAGTTGACAGGGTACGAGCAGTACTTC.

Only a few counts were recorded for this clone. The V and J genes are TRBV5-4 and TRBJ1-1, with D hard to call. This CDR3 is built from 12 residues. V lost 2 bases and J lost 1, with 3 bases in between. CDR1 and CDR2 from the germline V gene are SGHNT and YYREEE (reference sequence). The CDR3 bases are TGTGCCAGCAGCTTCGGGAACACTGAAGCTTTCTTT. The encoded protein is CASSFGNTEAFF.

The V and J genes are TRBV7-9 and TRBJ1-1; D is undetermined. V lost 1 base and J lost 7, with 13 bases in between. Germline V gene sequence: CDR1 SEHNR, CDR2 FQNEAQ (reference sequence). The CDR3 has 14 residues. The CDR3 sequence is CASSLGGLANEAFF. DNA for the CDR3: TGTGCCAGCAGCTTAGGAGGTTTGGCAAATGAAGCTTTCTTT.

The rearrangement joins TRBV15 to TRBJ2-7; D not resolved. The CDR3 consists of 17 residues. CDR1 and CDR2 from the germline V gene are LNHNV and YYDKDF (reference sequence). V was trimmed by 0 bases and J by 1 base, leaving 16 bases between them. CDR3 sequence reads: CATSRDLLISFSYEQYF. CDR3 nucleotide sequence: TGTGCCACCAGCAGAGATCTGCTTATAAGCTTTTCCTACGAGCAGTACTTC.

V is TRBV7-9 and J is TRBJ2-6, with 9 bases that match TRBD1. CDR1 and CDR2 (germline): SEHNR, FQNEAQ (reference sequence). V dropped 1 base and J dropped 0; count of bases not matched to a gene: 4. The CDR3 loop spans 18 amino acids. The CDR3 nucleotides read TGTGCCAGCAGCTTAGTAGGGACAGGGACCTCTGGGGCCAACGTCCTGACTTTC. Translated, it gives CASSLVGTGTSGANVLTF.

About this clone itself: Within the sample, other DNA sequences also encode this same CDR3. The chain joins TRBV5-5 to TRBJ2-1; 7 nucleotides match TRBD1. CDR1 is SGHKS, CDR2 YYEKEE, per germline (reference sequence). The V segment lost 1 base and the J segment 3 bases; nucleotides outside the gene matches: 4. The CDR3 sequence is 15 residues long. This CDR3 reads CASSLLGQNYNEQFF. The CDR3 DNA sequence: TGTGCCAGCAGCTTGTTGGGACAGAACTACAATGAGCAGTTCTTC.

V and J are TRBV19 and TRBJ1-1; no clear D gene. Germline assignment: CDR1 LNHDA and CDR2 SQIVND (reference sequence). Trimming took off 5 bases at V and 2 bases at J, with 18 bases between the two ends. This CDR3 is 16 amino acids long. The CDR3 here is CASSPPGVGGNTEAFF. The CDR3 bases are TGTGCCAGTAGTCCACCGGGCGTCGGAGGAAACACTGAAGCTTTCTTT.

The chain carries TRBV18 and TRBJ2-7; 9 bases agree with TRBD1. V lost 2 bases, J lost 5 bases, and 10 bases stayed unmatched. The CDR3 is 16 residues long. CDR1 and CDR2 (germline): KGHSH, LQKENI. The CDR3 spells CASSPTRGTGSHEQYF. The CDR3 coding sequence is TGTGCCAGCTCACCAACCCGAGGGACAGGGTCCCACGAGCAGTACTTC.

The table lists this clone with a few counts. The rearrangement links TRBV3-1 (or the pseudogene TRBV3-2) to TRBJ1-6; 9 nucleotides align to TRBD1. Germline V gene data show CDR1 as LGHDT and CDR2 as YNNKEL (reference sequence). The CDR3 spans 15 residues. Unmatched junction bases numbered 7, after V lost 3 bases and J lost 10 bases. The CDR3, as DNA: TGTGCCAGCAGCCAGGGACAGGGAAGGGGATCACCCCTCCACTTT. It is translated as CASSQGQGRGSPLHF.

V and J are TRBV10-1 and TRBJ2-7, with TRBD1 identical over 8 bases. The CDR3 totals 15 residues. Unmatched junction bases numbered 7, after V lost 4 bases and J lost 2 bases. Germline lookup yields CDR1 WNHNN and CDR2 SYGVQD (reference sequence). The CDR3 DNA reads TGCGCCAGCAGTGGAGGACAGGGTCCCACCTACGAGCAGTACTTC. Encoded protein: CASSGGQGPTYEQYF.

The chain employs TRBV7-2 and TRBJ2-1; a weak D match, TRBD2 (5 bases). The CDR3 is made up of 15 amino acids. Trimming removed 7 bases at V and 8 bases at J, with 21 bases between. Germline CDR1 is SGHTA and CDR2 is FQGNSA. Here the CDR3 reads CASNAQAFLAHEQFF. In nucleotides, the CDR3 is TGTGCCAGCAATGCCCAGGCTTTCCTAGCCCATGAGCAGTTCTTC.

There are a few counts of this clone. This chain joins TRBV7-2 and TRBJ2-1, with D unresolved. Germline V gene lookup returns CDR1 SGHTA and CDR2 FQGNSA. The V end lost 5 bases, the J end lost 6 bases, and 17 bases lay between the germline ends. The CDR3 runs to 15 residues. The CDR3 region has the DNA TGTGCCAGCAGCACGTCGCTCAGGTTTCGCAATGAGCAGTTCTTC. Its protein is CASSTSLRFRNEQFF.

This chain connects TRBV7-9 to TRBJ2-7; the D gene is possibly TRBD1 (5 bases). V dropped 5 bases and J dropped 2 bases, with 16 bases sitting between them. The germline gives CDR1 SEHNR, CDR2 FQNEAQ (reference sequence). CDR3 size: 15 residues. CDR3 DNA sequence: TGTGCCAGCAGCCCTCGCCGGACACGGACCTACGAGCAGTACTTC. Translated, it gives CASSPRRTRTYEQYF. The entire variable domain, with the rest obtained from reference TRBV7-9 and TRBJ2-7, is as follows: DTGVSQNPRHKITKRGQNVTFRCDPISEHNRLYWYRQTLGQGPEFLTYFQNEAQLEKSRLLSDRFSAERPKGSFSTLEIQRTEQGDSAMYLCASSPRRTRTYEQYFGPGTRLTVT.